A single sample is the source of the 6 T cell receptor beta chains below, sequenced in a study of T cells in localized non-small cell lung cancer. Sequencing was performed with immunoSEQ multiplex PCR; in TCRdb, only in-frame clones are kept and a portion is missing. The sample holds around 140,000 clones, around 92% seen once. This material consisted of peripheral blood, taken before any cancer treatment. The receptors shown here come from a female donor at least 60 years old with stage I lung adenocarcinoma.

This chain's CDR3 is CASSEGSQETQYF. The CDR3 DNA is TGCGCCAGCAGTGAGGGTTCGCAAGAGACCCAGTACTTC. The chain couples TRBV10-1 to TRBJ2-5; D gene uncertain. The V and J ends lost 2 bases and 2 bases respectively, with 6 bases between them. This CDR3 contains 13 residues. Germline lookup yields CDR1 WNHNN and CDR2 SYGVQD (reference sequence).

This chain uses TRBV10-3 with TRBJ1-2; 7 bases match TRBD1. V lost 7 bases to trimming and J lost 0 bases; unmatched junction nucleotides: 11. The CDR3 spans 16 residues. Per the germline V gene, CDR1 is ENHRY and CDR2 is SYGVKD. In DNA, the CDR3 is TGTGCCATCAAAACACAGGGGCCCGAAGCTAACTATGGCTACACCTTC. This encodes CAIKTQGPEANYGYTF.

The chain joins TRBV25-1 to TRBJ2-1; TRBD2 is a possible D gene (5 bases). The V end lost 6 bases, the J end lost 1 base, and 10 bases lay between the germline ends. CDR1 MGHDK and CDR2 SYGVNS come from the germline V gene. The CDR3 consists of 14 residues. For the CDR3, the DNA is TGTGCCAGCAGGGAGGCTACTTCCTACAATGAGCAGTTCTTC. Residues: CASREATSYNEQFF.

This chain connects TRBV7-8 to TRBJ2-1; 12 bases align to TRBD2. The junction had 12 bases not matched to a gene; V was cut back by 4 bases and J by 8 bases. The germline gives CDR1 SGHVS, CDR2 FQNEAQ. This CDR3 is built from 17 residues. The CDR3 coding sequence is TGTGCCAGCAGCTCCCAACTAGCGGGAGGCCCCAGGGATGAGCAGTTCTTC. This sequence encodes CASSSQLAGGPRDEQFF. Combining the CDR3 with reference TRBV7-8 and TRBJ2-1 gives the whole variable domain GAGVSQSPRYKVAKRGQDVALRCDPISGHVSLFWYQQALGQGPEFLTYFQNEAQLDKSGLPSDRFFAERPEGSVSTLKIQRTQQEDSAVYLCASSSQLAGGPRDEQFFGPGTRLTVL.

Written as DNA, the CDR3 is TGCAGCGTTGATAACTGGAACACTGAAGCTTTCTTT. The encoded protein is CSVDNWNTEAFF. The V call is TRBV29-1, the J call TRBJ1-1; D is undetermined. V lost 3 bases and J lost 1, with 6 bases in between. CDR1 and CDR2 from the germline V gene are SQVTM and ANQGSEA. The CDR3 length is 12 residues. Variable domain in full (rest from reference TRBV29-1 and TRBJ1-1): SAVISQKPSRDICQRGTSLTIQCQVDSQVTMMFWYRQQPGQSLTLIATANQGSEATYESGFVIDKFPISRPNLTFSTLTVSNMSPEDSSIYLCSVDNWNTEAFFGQGTRLTVV.

The CDR3 DNA sequence: TGTGCCTGGAGCCCCGGGACCCACACAGATACGCAGTATTTT. Protein sequence: CAWSPGTHTDTQYF. This chain uses TRBV30 with TRBJ2-3; D tentatively reads TRBD1 or TRBD2 (5 bases each). V dropped 3 bases and J dropped 2 bases, with 12 bases sitting between them. The CDR3 loop spans 14 amino acids. Germline CDR1 GTSNPN, CDR2 SVGIG (reference sequence). Combining the CDR3 with reference TRBV30 and TRBJ2-3 gives the whole variable domain SQTIHQWPATLVQPVGSPLSLECTVEGTSNPNLYWYRQAAGRGLQLLFYSVGIGQISSEVPQNLSASRPQDRQFILSSKKLLLSDSGFYLCAWSPGTHTDTQYFGPGTRLTVL.